This T cell receptor (beta chain) was sequenced during a study of T cell changes during pregnancy in multiple sclerosis. Some clones are missing from TCRdb's copy, which holds only in-frame ones; the method was immunoSEQ multiplex PCR. The sample records 100,000 or so clones, 90% to 95% being singletons. The CDR3 runs 15 residues. Specimen: peripheral blood, collected before pregnancy. The receptor comes from a female donor with multiple sclerosis, enrolled in a pregnancy study. The chain couples TRBV21-1 to TRBJ1-4; whether TRBD1, the table's D call, matches the DNA was not checked. TRBV21-1 is a pseudogene. CDR3 sequence (DNA): TGTGCCAGCAGCGCCCAGGGCGGATTTGGGGAAAAACTGTTTTTT. This translates into CASSAQGGFGEKLFF.